This record covers a single T cell receptor (beta chain). Its antigen is not known. Trimming shortened V by 2 bases and J by 4 bases, and 14 bases separated the two germline ends. Germline CDR1 SGHTA, CDR2 FQGNSA. CDR3 length: 15 amino acids. The data derive from a study of T cells in Graves' hyperthyroidism and ophthalmopathy. Overall study results and limits: Expanded thyroid clonotypes (above 0.001) were mostly also found in blood.

RNA transcripts yielded amplified TCR beta CDR3 regions. First-round RT-PCR of the TCR CDR3 relied on the HTBI primer set. TCRdb reprocessed the multiplex PCR reads via MiXCR and lists one record per CDR3 protein. The top ten hold roughly 16% of the sample, which has fewer than 350,000 distinct CDR3 sequences, roughly 18% seen once. Ophthalmopathy cases scored 3 or more on the Clinical Activity Score and 4 or more on NOSPECS grade, with duration below 3 months. This sample holds PBMCs from roughly 10 ml fresh peripheral blood. The clonotype originates from a woman aged 35 to 49 with Graves' ophthalmopathy. Sequencing was performed on blood. The rearrangement links TRBV7-2 to TRBJ2-5, with a weak D call TRBD2 (7 bases). The CDR3 here is CASSLRGGPGETQYF. The CDR3 DNA is TGTGCCAGCAGCTTAAGGGGGGGGCCGGGAGAGACCCAGTACTTC.